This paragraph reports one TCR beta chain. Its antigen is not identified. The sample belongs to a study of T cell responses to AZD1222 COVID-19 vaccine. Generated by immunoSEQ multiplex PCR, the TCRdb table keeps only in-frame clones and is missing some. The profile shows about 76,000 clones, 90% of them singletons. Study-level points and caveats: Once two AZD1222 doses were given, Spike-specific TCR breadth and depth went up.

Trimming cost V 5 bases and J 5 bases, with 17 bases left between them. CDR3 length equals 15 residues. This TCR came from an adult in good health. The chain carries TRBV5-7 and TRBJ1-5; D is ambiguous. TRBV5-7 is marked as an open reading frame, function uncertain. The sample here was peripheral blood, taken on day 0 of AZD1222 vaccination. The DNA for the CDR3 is TGTGCCAGCAGAGATCCGGTAAAGCTTGATCAGCCCCAGCATTTT. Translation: CASRDPVKLDQPQHF.